Each of the 18 T cell receptor beta chains below was sequenced from the same sample in a study of blood T cell repertoires in COVID-19. TCRdb's copy holds only in-frame clones and misses some; the assay was immunoSEQ multiplex PCR. The data contain over 80,000 clones, approximately 90% of them singletons. Sequencing was done on a sample of peripheral blood. These TCRs come from a man aged 50 to 60 with acute or convalescent COVID-19.

The gene calls are TRBV9 and TRBJ2-2; 10 bases align to TRBD1. The length of the CDR3 is 16 residues. Per the germline V gene, CDR1 is SGDLS and CDR2 is YYNGEE. Trimming took 2 bases from V and 0 from J; bases not matched to a gene: 1. In DNA, the CDR3 is TGTGCCAGCAGCGTCGGACAGGGGGCGAACACCGGGGAGCTGTTTTTT. Translated, it gives CASSVGQGANTGELFF.

V and J are TRBV5-8 and TRBJ1-6; no definite D call. Germline V gene lookup returns CDR1 SGHTS and CDR2 YDEGEE. The V and J ends lost 0 bases and 8 bases respectively, with 6 bases between them. The CDR3 has 13 residues. The CDR3 coding sequence is TGTGCCAGCAGCTTGGACTTGGATTCACCCCTCCACTTT. It yields the protein CASSLDLDSPLHF.

J is TRBJ1-3 and V is TRBV19, with a possible D match to TRBD1 (5 bases). The germline V gene has CDR1 LNHDA and CDR2 SQIVND (reference sequence). The CDR3 is made up of 13 amino acids. The ends were cut back, 5 bases at V and 7 bases at J, with 12 bases in the middle. CDR3 in DNA: TGTGCCAGTAGTGGGGGGGTGCGGAACACCATATATTTT. It encodes CASSGGVRNTIYF. Complete variable domain (other parts from reference TRBV19 and TRBJ1-3): DGGITQSPKYLFRKEGQNVTLSCEQNLNHDAMYWYRQDPGQGLRLIYYSQIVNDFQKGDIAEGYSVSREKKESFPLTVTSAQKNPTAFYLCASSGGVRNTIYFGEGSWLTVV.

This rearrangement joins TRBV9 to TRBJ2-2, with 9 nucleotides matching TRBD2. CDR3 length equals 16 residues. Trimming took 5 bases from V and 0 from J; bases not matched to a gene: 5. Germline loops: CDR1 SGDLS, CDR2 YYNGEE. The CDR3 DNA reads as TGTGCCAGCAGTGGGAGACTAGCGGCGAACACCGGGGAGCTGTTTTTT. This sequence encodes CASSGRLAANTGELFF.

The chain carries TRBV30 and TRBJ1-1; 7 nucleotides agree with TRBD1. CDR1 GTSNPN and CDR2 SVGIG come from the germline V gene (reference sequence). V dropped 2 bases and J dropped 1; count of bases not matched to a gene: 7. The length of the CDR3 is 15 residues. DNA of the CDR3: TGTGCCTGGAGTACTCAGGGGGGCTGGAACACTGAAGCTTTCTTT. This sequence encodes CAWSTQGGWNTEAFF.

The rearrangement uses TRBV19 and TRBJ2-2; TRBD1 matches 8 bases. CDR1 and CDR2 from the germline V gene are LNHDA and SQIVND (reference sequence). This CDR3 has 20 residues. V dropped 3 bases and J dropped 3; count of bases not matched to a gene: 18. CDR3 DNA: TGTGCCAGTAGTATGACAGCTTGGACAGGGATTGTCAGGGACACCGGGGAGCTGTTTTTT. Its protein is CASSMTAWTGIVRDTGELFF.

This clone has just a few counts. The chain employs TRBV5-1 and TRBJ2-2; TRBD2 matches 8 bases. The trim removed 4 bases at V and 7 bases at J, leaving 9 bases unmatched. The CDR3 loop spans 15 amino acids. CDR1 and CDR2 (germline): SGHRS, YFSETQ. This CDR3 is CASSGSGVRDGELFF. DNA of the CDR3: TGCGCCAGCAGCGGTAGCGGGGTAAGAGACGGGGAGCTGTTTTTT.

This clone was found once. The chain carries TRBV5-1 and TRBJ2-3; weak D call: TRBD2 (7 bases). The CDR3 covers 14 residues. Trimming stripped 5 bases from V and 3 bases from J, with 13 bases between. Germline CDR1 and CDR2: SGHRS and YFSETQ. The CDR3 DNA reads as TGCGCCAGCAGTGGGGGGGGCCTTACAGATACGCAGTATTTT. It specifies CASSGGGLTDTQYF. The variable domain in full, with the rest retrieved from reference TRBV5-1 and TRBJ2-3, is KAGVTQTPRYLIKTRGQQVTLSCSPISGHRSVSWYQQTPGQGLQFLFEYFSETQRNKGNFPGRFSGRQFSNSRSEMNVSTLELGDSALYLCASSGGGLTDTQYFGPGTRLTVL.

This clone was found once. The chain combines TRBV5-4 with TRBJ1-2, with TRBD1 identical over 9 bases. Trimming removed 1 base from V and 7 bases from J; junction bases left unmatched: 11. This CDR3 region has 16 residues. Germline assignment: CDR1 SGHNT and CDR2 YYREEE (reference sequence). CDR3 amino acids: CASSLLGGTGNGGYTF. The CDR3 region has the DNA TGTGCCAGCAGCTTGTTGGGGGGGACAGGGAACGGTGGCTACACCTTC.

This chain joins TRBV28 and TRBJ2-1, with 7 bases aligning to TRBD1. The CDR3 contains 15 residues. The J segment lost 3 bases and the V segment lost 4 bases, leaving 6 bases of the junction unmatched. Germline V CDR1 and CDR2: MDHEN, SYDVKM. The CDR3 region is CASSSPRTGYNEQFF. In nucleotides, the CDR3 is TGTGCCAGCAGTTCACCCAGGACAGGCTACAATGAGCAGTTCTTC.

The chain has TRBV2 and TRBJ2-1; TRBD2 matches 14 bases. The trim removed 1 base at V and 4 bases at J, leaving 6 bases unmatched. This CDR3 region has 18 residues. Germline V gene data show CDR1 as SNHLY and CDR2 as FYNNEI. The CDR3 sequence: CASSEETSGGAKYNEQFF. In DNA form, the CDR3 reads TGTGCCAGCAGTGAAGAGACTAGCGGGGGGGCGAAATACAATGAGCAGTTCTTC.

The CDR3 nucleotides read TGTGCCAGCAGCGTGACTAGCGGTACCTACGAGCAGTACTTC. Translated: CASSVTSGTYEQYF. The rearrangement joins TRBV9 to TRBJ2-7; TRBD2 matches at 9 bases. The CDR3 has 14 amino acids. Germline CDR1 and CDR2: SGDLS and YYNGEE. After removal of 2 bases from V and 2 bases from J, the junction contained 2 bases not matched to a gene.

The chain joins TRBV29-1 to TRBJ1-1, with TRBD1 matching 9 bases. V dropped 6 bases and J dropped 6; count of bases not matched to a gene: 5. The CDR3 has 12 amino acids. Germline V lookup: CDR1 SQVTM, CDR2 ANQGSEA. Here the CDR3 DNA reads TGCAGCGTGAAACAGGGGGCGGCTGAAGCTTTCTTT. Translated, it gives CSVKQGAAEAFF.

This clone was counted a single time. The V call is TRBV2, the J call TRBJ2-2, with TRBD1 identical over 7 bases. V shed 6 bases and J 0 bases; nucleotides not matched to a gene: 4. The CDR3 loop spans 15 amino acids. Germline V gene sequence: CDR1 SNHLY, CDR2 FYNNEI. CDR3 in DNA: TGTGCCAGCAGCGTTGACAGGGCGAACACCGGGGAGCTGTTTTTT. As protein: CASSVDRANTGELFF.

This chain uses TRBV20-1 with TRBJ1-3; 7 nucleotides match TRBD1. CDR1 DFQATT and CDR2 SNEGSKA come from the germline V gene (reference sequence). The length of the CDR3 is 13 residues. V was pared by 3 bases and J by 3 bases, with 2 bases of the junction left unmatched. This chain's CDR3 is CSASRGLGNTIYF. CDR3 nucleotide sequence: TGCAGTGCTAGTAGGGGGCTTGGAAACACCATATATTTT.

The chain has TRBV12-3 or TRBV12-4 and TRBJ2-3; the D is unclear. Trimming removed 5 bases from V and 4 bases from J, with 10 bases in between. The CDR3 is 13 residues long. CDR3 amino acids: CASSQFGADTQYF. The CDR3, as DNA: TGTGCCAGCAGTCAATTTGGAGCAGATACGCAGTATTTT.

The chain joins TRBV12-2 to TRBJ1-4. TRBV12-2 is an annotated pseudogene. This CDR3 comprises 15 residues. CDR3 DNA sequence: TGTGCAAGTCGCCTTCCCGGGGGGCGGGTTGAAAAACTGTTTTTT. This gives the protein CASRLPGGRVEKLFF.

The V and J genes are TRBV18 and TRBJ2-3; possibly TRBD2 for D (6 bases). CDR3 length equals 15 residues. Germline lookup yields CDR1 KGHSH and CDR2 LQKENI. Trimming removed 2 bases at V and 4 bases at J, with 13 bases between. The CDR3 DNA follows: TGTGCCAGCTCACCAACGGGGGATCAGTCAGATACGCAGTATTTT. This sequence encodes CASSPTGDQSDTQYF.